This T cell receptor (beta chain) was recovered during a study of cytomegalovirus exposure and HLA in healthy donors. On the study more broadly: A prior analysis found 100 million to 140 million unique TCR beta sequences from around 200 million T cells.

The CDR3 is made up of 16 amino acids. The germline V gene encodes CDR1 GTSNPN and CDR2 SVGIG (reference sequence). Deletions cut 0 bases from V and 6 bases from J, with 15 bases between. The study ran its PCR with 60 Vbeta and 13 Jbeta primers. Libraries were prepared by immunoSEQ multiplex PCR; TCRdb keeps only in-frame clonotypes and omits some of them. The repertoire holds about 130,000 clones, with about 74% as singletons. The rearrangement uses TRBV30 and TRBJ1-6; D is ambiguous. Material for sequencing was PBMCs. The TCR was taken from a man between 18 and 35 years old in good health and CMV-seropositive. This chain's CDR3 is CAWSVRGKEGNSPLHF. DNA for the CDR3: TGTGCCTGGAGTGTAAGAGGGAAAGAGGGTAATTCACCCCTCCACTTT.